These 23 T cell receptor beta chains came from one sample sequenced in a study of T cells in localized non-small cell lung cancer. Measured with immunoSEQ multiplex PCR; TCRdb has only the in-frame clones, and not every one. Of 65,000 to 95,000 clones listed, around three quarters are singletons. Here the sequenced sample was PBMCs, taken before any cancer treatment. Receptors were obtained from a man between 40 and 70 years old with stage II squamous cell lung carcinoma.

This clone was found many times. The CDR3 DNA follows: TGTGCAAGTCGCTTACAGACTGCGTTCCACCGTTACTCCTACGAGCAGTACTTC. Amino acid sequence: CASRLQTAFHRYSYEQYF. The V and J genes are TRBV12-2 and TRBJ2-7; the D call TRBD2 from the table was never checked on the DNA. TRBV12-2 is reported as a pseudogene. The CDR3 length is 18 residues.

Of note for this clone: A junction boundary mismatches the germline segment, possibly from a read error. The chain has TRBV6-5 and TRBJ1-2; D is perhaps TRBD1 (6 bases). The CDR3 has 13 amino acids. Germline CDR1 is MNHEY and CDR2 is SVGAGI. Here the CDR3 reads CASSYRGGFGYTF. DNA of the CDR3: TGTGCCAGTAGTTACCGGGGGGGCTTTGGCTACACCTTC.

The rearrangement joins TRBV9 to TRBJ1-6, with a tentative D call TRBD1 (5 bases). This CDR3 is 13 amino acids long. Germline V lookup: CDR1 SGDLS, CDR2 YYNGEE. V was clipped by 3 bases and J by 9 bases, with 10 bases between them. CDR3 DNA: TGTGCCAGCAGCGGGGACGAGAGTTCACCCCTCCACTTT. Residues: CASSGDESSPLHF.

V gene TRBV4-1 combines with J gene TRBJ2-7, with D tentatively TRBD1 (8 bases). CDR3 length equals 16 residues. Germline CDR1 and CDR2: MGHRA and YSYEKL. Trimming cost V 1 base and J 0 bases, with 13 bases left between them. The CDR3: CASSQAAGQVSYEQYF. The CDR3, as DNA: TGCGCCAGCAGCCAAGCAGCGGGACAGGTCTCCTACGAGCAGTACTTC.

The CDR3: CASSLRVDPNEKLFF. CDR3 coding DNA: TGTGCCAGCAGCTTACGGGTAGACCCCAATGAAAAACTGTTTTTT. This chain links TRBV7-3 with TRBJ1-4; D is unclear. The germline V and J ends were trimmed by 2 bases and 5 bases, with 12 bases remaining between them. The V gene's germline CDR1 is SGHTA and CDR2 FQGTGA. CDR3 length equals 15 residues.

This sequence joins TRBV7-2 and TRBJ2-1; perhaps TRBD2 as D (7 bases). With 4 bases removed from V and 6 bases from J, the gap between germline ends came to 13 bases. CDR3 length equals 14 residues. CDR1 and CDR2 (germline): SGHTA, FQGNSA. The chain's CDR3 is CASSWGGDSNEQFF. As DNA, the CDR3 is TGTGCCAGCAGCTGGGGGGGCGATTCCAATGAGCAGTTCTTC.

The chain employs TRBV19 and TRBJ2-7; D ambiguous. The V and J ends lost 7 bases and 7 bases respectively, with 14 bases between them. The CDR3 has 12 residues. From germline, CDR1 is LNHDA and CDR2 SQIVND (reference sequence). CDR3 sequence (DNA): TGTGCCAGTATGTGTATGGAGTGGGAGCAGTACTTC. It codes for CASMCMEWEQYF. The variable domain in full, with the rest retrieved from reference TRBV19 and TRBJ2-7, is DGGITQSPKYLFRKEGQNVTLSCEQNLNHDAMYWYRQDPGQGLRLIYYSQIVNDFQKGDIAEGYSVSREKKESFPLTVTSAQKNPTAFYLCASMCMEWEQYFGPGTRLTVT.

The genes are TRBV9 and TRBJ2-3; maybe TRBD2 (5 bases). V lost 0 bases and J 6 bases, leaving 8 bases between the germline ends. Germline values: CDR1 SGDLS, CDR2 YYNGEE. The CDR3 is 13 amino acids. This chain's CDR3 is CASSVGEPDTQYF. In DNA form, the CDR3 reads TGTGCCAGCAGCGTAGGGGAGCCCGATACGCAGTATTTT.

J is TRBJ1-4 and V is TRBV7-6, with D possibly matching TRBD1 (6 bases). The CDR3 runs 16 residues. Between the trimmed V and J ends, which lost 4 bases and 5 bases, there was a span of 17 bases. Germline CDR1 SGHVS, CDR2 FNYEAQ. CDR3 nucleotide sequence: TGTGCCAGCAGCTCTAGGGGGGACGGGCGGAATGAAAAACTGTTTTTT. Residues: CASSSRGDGRNEKLFF.

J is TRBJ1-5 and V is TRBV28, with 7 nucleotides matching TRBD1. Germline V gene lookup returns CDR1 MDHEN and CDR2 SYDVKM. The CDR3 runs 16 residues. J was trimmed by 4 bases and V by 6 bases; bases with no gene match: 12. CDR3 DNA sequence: TGTGCCAGCAGCGTGGGGAGGGGGCGTAGGAATCAGCCCCAGCATTTT. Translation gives CASSVGRGRRNQPQHF.

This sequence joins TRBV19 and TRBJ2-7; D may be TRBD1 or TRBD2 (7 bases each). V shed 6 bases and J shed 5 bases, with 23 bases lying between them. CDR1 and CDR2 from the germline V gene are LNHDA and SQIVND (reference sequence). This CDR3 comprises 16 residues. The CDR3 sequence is CASRRNQGGQGNEQYF. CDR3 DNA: TGTGCCAGTAGACGCAACCAGGGGGGGCAGGGAAACGAGCAGTACTTC.

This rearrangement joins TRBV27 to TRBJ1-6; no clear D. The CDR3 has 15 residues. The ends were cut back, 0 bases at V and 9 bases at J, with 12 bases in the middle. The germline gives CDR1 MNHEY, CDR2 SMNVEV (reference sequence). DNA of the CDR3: TGTGCCAGCAGTTTATCACCGGGATGGAGTTCACCCCTCCACTTT. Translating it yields CASSLSPGWSSPLHF.

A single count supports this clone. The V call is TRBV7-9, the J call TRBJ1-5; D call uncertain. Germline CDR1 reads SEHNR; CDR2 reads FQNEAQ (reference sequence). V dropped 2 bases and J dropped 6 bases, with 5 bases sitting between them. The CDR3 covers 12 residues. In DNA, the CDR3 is TGTGCCAGCAGCTTACCGGGTCAGCCCCAGCATTTT. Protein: CASSLPGQPQHF.

DNA for the CDR3: TGTGCCAGTAGTCCCAACCTCCAGGTAGTCACGCAGTATTTT. Its translation is CASSPNLQVVTQYF. The chain carries TRBV19 and TRBJ2-3; no reliable D call. The CDR3 is 14 residues long. V was pared by 5 bases and J by 9 bases, with 18 bases between. Germline CDR1 reads LNHDA; CDR2 reads SQIVND (reference sequence).

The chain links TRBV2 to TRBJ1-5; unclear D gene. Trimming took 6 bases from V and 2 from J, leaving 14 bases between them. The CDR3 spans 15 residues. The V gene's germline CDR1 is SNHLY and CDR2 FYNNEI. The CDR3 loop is CASSLDGIGNQPQHF. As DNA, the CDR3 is TGTGCCAGCAGCCTGGACGGTATTGGCAATCAGCCCCAGCATTTT.

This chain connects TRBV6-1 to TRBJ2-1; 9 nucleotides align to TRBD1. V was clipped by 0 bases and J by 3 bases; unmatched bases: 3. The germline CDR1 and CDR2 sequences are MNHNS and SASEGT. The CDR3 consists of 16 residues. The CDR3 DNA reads TGTGCCAGCAGTGAAGCGGGGACAGGGAACTACAATGAGCAGTTCTTC. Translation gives CASSEAGTGNYNEQFF.

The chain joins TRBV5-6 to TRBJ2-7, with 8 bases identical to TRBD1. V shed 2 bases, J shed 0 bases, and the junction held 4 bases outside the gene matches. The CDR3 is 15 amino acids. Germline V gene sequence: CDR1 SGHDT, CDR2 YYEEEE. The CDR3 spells CASSLGGTGSYEQYF. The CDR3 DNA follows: TGTGCCAGCAGCTTAGGGGGGACAGGCTCCTACGAGCAGTACTTC.

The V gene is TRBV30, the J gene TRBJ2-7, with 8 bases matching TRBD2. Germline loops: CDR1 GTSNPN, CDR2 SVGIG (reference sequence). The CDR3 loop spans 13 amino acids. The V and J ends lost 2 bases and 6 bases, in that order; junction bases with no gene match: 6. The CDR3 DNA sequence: TGTGCCTGGAGTCCGGGACTAGGGCGCGAGCAGTACTTC. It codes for CAWSPGLGREQYF.

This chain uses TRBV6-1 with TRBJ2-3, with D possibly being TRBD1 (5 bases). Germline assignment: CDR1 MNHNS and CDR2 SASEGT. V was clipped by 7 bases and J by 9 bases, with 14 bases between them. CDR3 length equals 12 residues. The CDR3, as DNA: TGTGCCAGCAATCTAGACTCAGGGACGCAGTATTTT. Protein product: CASNLDSGTQYF.

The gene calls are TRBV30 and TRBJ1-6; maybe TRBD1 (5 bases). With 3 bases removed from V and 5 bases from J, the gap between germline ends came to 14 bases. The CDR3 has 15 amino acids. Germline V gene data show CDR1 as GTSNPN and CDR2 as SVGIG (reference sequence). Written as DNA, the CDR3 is TGTGCCTGGAGAGCACAGGCTCTTGATAATTCACCCCTCCACTTT. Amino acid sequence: CAWRAQALDNSPLHF. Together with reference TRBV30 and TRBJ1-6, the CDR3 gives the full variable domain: SQTIHQWPATLVQPVGSPLSLECTVEGTSNPNLYWYRQAAGRGLQLLFYSVGIGQISSEVPQNLSASRPQDRQFILSSKKLLLSDSGFYLCAWRAQALDNSPLHFGNGTRLTVT.

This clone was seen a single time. This CDR3 is CASSFLAGGPGETQYF. The CDR3 region has the DNA TGTGCCAGCAGTTTTCTAGCGGGAGGGCCCGGGGAGACCCAGTACTTC. This sequence joins TRBV6-5 and TRBJ2-5; 12 bases align to TRBD2. CDR1 is MNHEY and CDR2 is SVGAGI in the germline V gene. V trimming: 4 bases; J trimming: 5 bases; junction bases outside the gene matches: 8. CDR3 length: 16 amino acids.

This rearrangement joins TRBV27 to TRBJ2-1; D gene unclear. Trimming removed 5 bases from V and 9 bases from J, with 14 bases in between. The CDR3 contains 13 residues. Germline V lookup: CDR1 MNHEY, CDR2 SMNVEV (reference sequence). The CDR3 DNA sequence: TGTGCCAGCAGTCCGATAGATTACGGTGAGCAGTTCTTC. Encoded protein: CASSPIDYGEQFF.

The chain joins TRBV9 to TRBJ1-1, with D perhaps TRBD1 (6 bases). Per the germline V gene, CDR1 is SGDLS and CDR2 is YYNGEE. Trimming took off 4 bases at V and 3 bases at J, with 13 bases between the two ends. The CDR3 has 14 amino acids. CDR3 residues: CASSPGGGDTEAFF. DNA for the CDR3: TGTGCCAGCAGCCCCGGAGGGGGGGACACTGAAGCTTTCTTT.